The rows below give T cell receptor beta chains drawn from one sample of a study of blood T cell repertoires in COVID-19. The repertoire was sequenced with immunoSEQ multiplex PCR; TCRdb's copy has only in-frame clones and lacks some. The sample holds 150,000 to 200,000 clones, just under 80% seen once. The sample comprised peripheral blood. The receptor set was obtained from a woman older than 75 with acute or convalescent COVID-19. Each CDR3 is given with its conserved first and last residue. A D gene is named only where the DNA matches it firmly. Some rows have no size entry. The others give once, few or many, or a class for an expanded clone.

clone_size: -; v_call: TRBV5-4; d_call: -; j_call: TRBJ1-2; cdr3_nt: TGTGCCAGCAGCTTCGACGCCCAACGGACAGCTGCAGGCTACACCTTC; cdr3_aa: CASSFDAQRTAAGYTF
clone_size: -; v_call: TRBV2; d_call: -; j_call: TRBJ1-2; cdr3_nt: TGTGCCAGCAGTGAAGCATCCTTCGGCTACACCTTC; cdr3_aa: CASSEASFGYTF
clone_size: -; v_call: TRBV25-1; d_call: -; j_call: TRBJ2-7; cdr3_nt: TGTGCCAGCAGTGATTTGGACAGAGATGCCTACGAGCAGTACTTC; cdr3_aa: CASSDLDRDAYEQYF
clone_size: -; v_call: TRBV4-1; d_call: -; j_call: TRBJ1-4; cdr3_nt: TGCGCCAGCAGCCAGGGCAATCCGATCCTAAATGAAAAACTGTTTTTT; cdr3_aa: CASSQGNPILNEKLFF
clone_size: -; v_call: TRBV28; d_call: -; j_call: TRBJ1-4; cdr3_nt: TGTGCCAGCAGTTTATTCTCTGAAAAACTGTTTTTT; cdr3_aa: CASSLFSEKLFF
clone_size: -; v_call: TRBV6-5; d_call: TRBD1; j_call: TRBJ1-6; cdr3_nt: TGTGCCAGCAGTTTCGACCCGACAGGGGTGGATTCACCCCTCCACTTT; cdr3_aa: CASSFDPTGVDSPLHF
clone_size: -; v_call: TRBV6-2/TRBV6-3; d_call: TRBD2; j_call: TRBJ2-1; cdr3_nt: TGTGCCAGCAGTTACGCTAGCGGGGGGCGCTACTCCTACAATGAGCAGTTCTTC; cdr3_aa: CASSYASGGRYSYNEQFF
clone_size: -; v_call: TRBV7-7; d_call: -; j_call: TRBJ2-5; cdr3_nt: TGTGCTAGCAGCCTGGGCGGGGCCGCCCAAGAGACCCAGTACTTC; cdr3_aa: CASSLGGAAQETQYF
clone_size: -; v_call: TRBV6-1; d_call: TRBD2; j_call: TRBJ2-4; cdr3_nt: TGTGCCAGCAGTGAGGGGCTAGCGGGGGTACTAGCCAAAAACATTCAGTACTTC; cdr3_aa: CASSEGLAGVLAKNIQYF
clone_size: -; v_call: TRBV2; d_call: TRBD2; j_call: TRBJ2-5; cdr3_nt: TGTGCCAGCAGTGAAGGAGTTTTCGGGGGGGCCCGTGGGACCCAGTACTTC; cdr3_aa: CASSEGVFGGARGTQYF
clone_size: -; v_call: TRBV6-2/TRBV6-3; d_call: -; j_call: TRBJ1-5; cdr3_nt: TGTGCCAGCAGTTTTACCGGTCAGCCCCAGCATTTT; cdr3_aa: CASSFTGQPQHF
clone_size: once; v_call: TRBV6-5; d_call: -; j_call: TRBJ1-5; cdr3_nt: TGTGCCAGCAGTCTTAGAGGGAGCAATCAGCCCCAGCATTTT; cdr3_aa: CASSLRGSNQPQHF
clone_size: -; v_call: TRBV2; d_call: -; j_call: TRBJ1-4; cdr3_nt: TGTGCCAGCAGTGAACCAGGGGAAGAAAAACTGTTTTTT; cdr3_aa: CASSEPGEEKLFF
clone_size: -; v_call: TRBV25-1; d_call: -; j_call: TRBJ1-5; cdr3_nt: TGTGCCAGCAGTGAATCGGGGAAGGGCAATCAGCCCCAGCATTTT; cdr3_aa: CASSESGKGNQPQHF
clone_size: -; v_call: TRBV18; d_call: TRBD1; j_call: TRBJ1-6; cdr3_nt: TGTGCCAGCTCACCCCGGACAGGGGGCGAACCGGCACCCCTCCACTTT; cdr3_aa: CASSPRTGGEPAPLHF
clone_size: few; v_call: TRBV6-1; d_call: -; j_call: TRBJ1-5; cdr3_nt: TGTGCCAGCAGTGAAGCGCGGGGGGGAGGGTATAGCAATCAGCCCCAGCATTTT; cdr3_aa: CASSEARGGGYSNQPQHF
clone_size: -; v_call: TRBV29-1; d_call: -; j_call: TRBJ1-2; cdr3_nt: TGCAGCGTGCTAAACAGGGAATTATATGGCTACACCTTC; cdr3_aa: CSVLNRELYGYTF
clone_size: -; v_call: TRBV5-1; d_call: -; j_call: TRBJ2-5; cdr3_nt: TGCGCCAGCAGCTTCTCGAGGGTGCAGGAGACCCAGTACTTC; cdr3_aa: CASSFSRVQETQYF
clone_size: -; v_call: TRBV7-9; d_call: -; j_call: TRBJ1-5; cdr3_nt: TGTGCCAGCAGCCCGGACACCGATGGCAATCAGCCCCAGCATTTT; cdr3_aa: CASSPDTDGNQPQHF
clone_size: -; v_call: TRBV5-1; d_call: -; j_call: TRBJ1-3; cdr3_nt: TGCGCCAGCAGCTTGGCTCGAGGTACAACGGGAAACACCATATATTTT; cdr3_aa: CASSLARGTTGNTIYF
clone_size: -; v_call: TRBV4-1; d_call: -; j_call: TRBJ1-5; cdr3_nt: TGCGCCAGCAGCCCCCGGGACTTGTTCAATCAGCCCCAGCATTTT; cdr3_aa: CASSPRDLFNQPQHF
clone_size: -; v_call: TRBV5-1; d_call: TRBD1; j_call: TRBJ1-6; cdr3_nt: TGCGCCAGCAGCTTTAGACAGGGGTATAATTCACCCCTCCACTTT; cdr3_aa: CASSFRQGYNSPLHF
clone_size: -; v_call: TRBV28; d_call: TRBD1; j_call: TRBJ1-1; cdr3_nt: TGTGCCAGCAGTCGTACCGACAGGGCCACTGAAGCTTTCTTT; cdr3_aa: CASSRTDRATEAFF
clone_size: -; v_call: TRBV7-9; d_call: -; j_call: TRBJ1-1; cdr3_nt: TGTGCCAGCAACGCCCCCGGCGGGGACACTGAAGCTTTCTTT; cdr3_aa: CASNAPGGDTEAFF